This TCR beta chain was captured by sequencing in a study of blood T cells in healthy people across ages. This CDR3 is 15 amino acids long. In germline, CDR1 is SNHLY, CDR2 FYNNEI. As to this clonotype: The antigen remains unidentified.

Combining a sample-barcoded 5' primer with a J-beta primer mix, a second PCR ran for roughly 6 to 12 cycles. A single record per CDR3 protein comes from TCRdb applying MiXCR to the 5' RACE reads. The repertoire holds approximately 580,000 distinct CDR3 sequences, about 25% seen once, with roughly 10% in the top ten. Regarding the study as a whole: Both higher diversity and more naive CD4+ cells marked long-lived donors when set against aged donors.

These data were also reused for a study on T cells of mothers and their children.

The chain recombines TRBV2 with TRBJ2-5; 7 positions match TRBD1. The end of the DNA aligns better with TRBJ2-7, so the J call may be wrong. The sequenced material came from blood. This sequence was found in a boy aged 5-17 years in good health. CDR3 sequence: CASRLYRGQSSEQYF. CDR3 DNA: TGTGCCAGCAGATTATACCGGGGACAGAGTTCCGAGCAGTACTTC.